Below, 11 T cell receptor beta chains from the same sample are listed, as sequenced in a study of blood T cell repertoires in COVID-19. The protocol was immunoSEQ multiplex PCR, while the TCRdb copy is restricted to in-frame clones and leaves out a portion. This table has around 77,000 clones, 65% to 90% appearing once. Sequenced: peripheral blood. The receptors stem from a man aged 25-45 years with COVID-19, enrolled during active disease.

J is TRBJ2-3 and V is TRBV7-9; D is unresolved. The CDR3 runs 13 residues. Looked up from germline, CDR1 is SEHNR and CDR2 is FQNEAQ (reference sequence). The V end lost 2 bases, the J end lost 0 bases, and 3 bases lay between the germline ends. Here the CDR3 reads CASSLLSTDTQYF. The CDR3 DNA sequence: TGTGCCAGCAGCTTATTAAGCACAGATACGCAGTATTTT.

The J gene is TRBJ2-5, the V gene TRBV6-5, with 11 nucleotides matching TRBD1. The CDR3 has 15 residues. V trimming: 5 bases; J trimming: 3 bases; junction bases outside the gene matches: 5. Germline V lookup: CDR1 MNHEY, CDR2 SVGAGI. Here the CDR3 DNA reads TGTGCCAGCAGTCCAAGGACAGGGGGCAAAGAGACCCAGTACTTC. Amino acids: CASSPRTGGKETQYF.

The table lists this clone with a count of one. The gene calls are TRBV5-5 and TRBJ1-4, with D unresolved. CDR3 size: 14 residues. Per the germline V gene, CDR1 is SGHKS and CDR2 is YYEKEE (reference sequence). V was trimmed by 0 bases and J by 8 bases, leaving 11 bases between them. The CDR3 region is CASSLGTVEEKLFF. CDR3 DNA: TGTGCCAGCAGCTTGGGAACAGTAGAAGAAAAACTGTTTTTT.

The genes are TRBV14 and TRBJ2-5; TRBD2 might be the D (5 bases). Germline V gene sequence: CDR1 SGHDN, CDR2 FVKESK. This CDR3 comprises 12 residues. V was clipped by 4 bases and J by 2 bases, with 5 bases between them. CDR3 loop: CASSPGQETQYF. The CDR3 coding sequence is TGTGCCAGCAGCCCGGGGCAAGAGACCCAGTACTTC.

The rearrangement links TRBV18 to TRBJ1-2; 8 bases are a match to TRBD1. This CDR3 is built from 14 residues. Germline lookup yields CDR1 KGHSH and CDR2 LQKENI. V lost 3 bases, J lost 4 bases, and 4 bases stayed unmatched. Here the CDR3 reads CASSPGQDLYGYTF. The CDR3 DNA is TGTGCCAGCTCACCGGGACAGGACCTCTATGGCTACACCTTC.

Here the CDR3 reads CASSKAGGISKAFF. CDR3 coding DNA: TGTGCCAGTAGTAAAGCAGGGGGGATTTCGAAAGCTTTCTTT. The chain is built from TRBV19 and TRBJ1-1, with 7 bases that match TRBD1. Looked up from germline, CDR1 is LNHDA and CDR2 is SQIVND (reference sequence). The CDR3 is made up of 14 amino acids. The V gene end was trimmed by 4 bases and the J gene end by 9 bases; junction bases not matched to a gene: 11.

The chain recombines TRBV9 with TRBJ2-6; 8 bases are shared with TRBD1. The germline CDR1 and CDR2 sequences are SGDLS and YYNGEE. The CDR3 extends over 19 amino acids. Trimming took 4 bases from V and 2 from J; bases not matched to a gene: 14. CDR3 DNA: TGTGCCAGCAGCTTCGCACCCCCAGGGGGCGCAGCTGGGGCCAACGTCCTGACTTTC. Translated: CASSFAPPGGAAGANVLTF.

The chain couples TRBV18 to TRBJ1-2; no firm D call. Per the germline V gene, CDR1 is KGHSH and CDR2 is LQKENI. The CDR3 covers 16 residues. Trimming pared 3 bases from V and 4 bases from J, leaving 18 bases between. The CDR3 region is CASSPPAREVSYGYTF. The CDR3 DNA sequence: TGTGCCAGCTCACCCCCTGCGAGGGAGGTGAGCTATGGCTACACCTTC.

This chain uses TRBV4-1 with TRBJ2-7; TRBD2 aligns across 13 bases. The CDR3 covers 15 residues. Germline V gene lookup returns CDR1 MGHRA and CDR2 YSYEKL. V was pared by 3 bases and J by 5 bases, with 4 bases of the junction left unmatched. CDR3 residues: CASSHRLAGGHEQYF. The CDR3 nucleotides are TGCGCCAGCAGCCATAGACTAGCGGGAGGCCACGAGCAGTACTTC.

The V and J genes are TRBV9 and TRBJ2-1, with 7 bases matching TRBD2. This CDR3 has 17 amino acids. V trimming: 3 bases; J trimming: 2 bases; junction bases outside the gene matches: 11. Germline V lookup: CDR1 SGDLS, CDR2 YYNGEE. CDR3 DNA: TGTGCCAGCAGCGAGCCGGCGCTGCGGGAGACCTACAATGAGCAGTTCTTC. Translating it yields CASSEPALRETYNEQFF. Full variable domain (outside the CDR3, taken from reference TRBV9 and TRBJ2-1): DSGVTQTPKHLITATGQRVTLRCSPRSGDLSVYWYQQSLDQGLQFLIQYYNGEERAKGNILERFSAQQFPDLHSELNLSSLELGDSALYFCASSEPALRETYNEQFFGPGTRLTVL.

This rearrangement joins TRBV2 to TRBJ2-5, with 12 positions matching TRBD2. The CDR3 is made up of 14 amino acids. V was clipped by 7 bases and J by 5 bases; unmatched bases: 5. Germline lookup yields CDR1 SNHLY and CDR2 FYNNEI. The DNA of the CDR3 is TGTGCCAGCACCCTAGCGGGAGGGGGGGAGACCCAGTACTTC. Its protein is CASTLAGGGETQYF. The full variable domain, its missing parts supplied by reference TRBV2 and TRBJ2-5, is EPEVTQTPSHQVTQMGQEVILRCVPISNHLYFYWYRQILGQKVEFLVSFYNNEISEKSEIFDDQFSVERPDGSNFTLKIRSTKLEDSAMYFCASTLAGGGETQYFGPGTRLLVL.